The T cell receptor beta chain under discussion was sequenced for a study of blood T cell repertoires in COVID-19. Study-wide background: COVID-19 samples from acute and convalescent phases originated in the United States, Italy and Spain. PBMCs, B-cell-depleted T cells, or T cells were the source of the cDNA or gDNA that made up the material.

Under the authors' procedure: Amplification of reference gene primers was used by the study to estimate nucleated cell counts. The protocol was immunoSEQ multiplex PCR, while the TCRdb copy is restricted to in-frame clones and leaves out a portion. The DNA gave D and trimming, while V, J and clone size come from that table. The sample has under 50,000 clones; 88% are singletons. The length of the CDR3 is 14 residues. Germline V gene lookup returns CDR1 SGHRS and CDR2 YFSETQ. V dropped 3 bases and J dropped 3; count of bases not matched to a gene: 3. This receptor was taken from a man in his fifties with active COVID-19. Source material: peripheral blood. The chain carries TRBV5-1 and TRBJ1-3; 7 bases agree with TRBD1. The CDR3 is CASSYTGDGNTIYF. In DNA form, the CDR3 reads TGCGCCAGCAGCTATACAGGGGATGGAAACACCATATATTTT.